This T cell receptor beta chain is from a study of glioma-infiltrating T cells. Per germline, CDR1 SGHAT and CDR2 FQNNGV. Trimming took 5 bases from V and 1 from J, leaving 5 bases between them. The CDR3 is 12 amino acids. Amplification of TCR alpha and beta CDR3 regions from RNA used iRepertoire nested multiplex PCR. TCRdb itself ran the multiplex PCR reads through MiXCR, one entry per CDR3 protein. The table includes tens of thousands of distinct CDR3 sequences, 35% to 50% detected once. As to this clonotype: It may be a read error: a sequence one base away is much more abundant.

The rearrangement joins TRBV11-2 to TRBJ2-5; D gene uncertain. The sample comprised glioma tissue, nonneoplastic brain tissue, or PBMCs (not recorded which). This sequence originates from a human donor with low-grade glioma or glioblastoma, undergoing nonglioma brain surgery, or in good health (not recorded which). The DNA of the CDR3 is TGTGCCAGCAGCCTCCCCCAAGAGACCCAGTACTTC. This sequence encodes CASSLPQETQYF.